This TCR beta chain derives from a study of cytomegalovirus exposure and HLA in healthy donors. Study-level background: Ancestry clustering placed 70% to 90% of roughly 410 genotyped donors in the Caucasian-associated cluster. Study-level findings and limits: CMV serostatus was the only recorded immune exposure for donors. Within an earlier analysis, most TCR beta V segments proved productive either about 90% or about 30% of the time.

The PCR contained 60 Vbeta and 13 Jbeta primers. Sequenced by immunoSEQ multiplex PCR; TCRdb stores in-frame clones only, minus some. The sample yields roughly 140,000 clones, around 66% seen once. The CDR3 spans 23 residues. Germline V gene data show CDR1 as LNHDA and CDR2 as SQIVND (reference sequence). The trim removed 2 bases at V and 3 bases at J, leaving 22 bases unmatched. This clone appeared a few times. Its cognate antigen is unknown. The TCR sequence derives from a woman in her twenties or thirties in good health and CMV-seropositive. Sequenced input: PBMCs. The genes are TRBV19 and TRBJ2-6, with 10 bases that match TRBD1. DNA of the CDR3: TGTGCCAGTAGTATAACCCTAGGTAACAGGGCCGGGACAGGGGAAGGTGGGGCCAACGTCCTGACTTTC. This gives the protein CASSITLGNRAGTGEGGANVLTF.